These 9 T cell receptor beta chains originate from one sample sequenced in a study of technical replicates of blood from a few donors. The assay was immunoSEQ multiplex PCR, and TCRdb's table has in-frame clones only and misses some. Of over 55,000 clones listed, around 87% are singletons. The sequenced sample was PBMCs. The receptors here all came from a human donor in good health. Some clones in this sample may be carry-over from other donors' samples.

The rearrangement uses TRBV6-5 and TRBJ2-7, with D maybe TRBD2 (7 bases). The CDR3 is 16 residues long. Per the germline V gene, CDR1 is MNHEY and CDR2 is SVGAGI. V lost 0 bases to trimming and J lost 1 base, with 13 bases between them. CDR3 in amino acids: CASSYSGGGGSYEQYF. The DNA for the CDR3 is TGTGCCAGCAGTTACTCAGGGGGGGGCGGTTCCTACGAGCAGTACTTC.

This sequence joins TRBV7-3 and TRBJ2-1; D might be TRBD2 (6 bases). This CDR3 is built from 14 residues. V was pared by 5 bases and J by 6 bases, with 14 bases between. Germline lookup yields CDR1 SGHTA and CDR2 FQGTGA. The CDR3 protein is CASSPSRDSNEQFF. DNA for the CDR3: TGTGCCAGCAGCCCGTCCCGGGACTCCAATGAGCAGTTCTTC.

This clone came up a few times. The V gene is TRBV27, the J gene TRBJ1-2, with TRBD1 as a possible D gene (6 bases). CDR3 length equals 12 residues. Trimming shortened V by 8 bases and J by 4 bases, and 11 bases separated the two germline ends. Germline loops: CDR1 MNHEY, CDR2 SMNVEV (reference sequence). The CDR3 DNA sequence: TGTGCCAGCGGGGGCCGGAGCTATGGCTACACCTTC. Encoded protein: CASGGRSYGYTF.

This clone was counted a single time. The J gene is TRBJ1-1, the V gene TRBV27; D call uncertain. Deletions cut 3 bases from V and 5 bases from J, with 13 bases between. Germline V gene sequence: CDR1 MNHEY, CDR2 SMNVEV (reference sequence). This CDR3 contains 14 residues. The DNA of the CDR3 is TGTGCCAGCAGTTTTGGCCACCAGTGGACTGAAGCTTTCTTT. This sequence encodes CASSFGHQWTEAFF.

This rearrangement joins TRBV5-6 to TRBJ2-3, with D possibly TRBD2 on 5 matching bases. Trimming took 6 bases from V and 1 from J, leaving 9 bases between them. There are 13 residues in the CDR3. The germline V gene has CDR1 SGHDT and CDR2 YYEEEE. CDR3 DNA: TGTGCCAGCATCATCGGGGGCACAGATACGCAGTATTTT. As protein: CASIIGGTDTQYF. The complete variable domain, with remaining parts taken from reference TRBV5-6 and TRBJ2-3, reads DAGVTQSPTHLIKTRGQQVTLRCSPKSGHDTVSWYQQALGQGPQFIFQYYEEEERQRGNFPDRFSGHQFPNYSSELNVNALLLGDSALYLCASIIGGTDTQYFGPGTRLTVL.

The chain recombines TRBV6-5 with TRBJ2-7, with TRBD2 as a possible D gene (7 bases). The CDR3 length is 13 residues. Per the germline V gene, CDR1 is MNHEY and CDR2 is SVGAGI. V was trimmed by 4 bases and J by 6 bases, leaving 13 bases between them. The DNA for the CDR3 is TGTGCCAGCAGTTCACAGGGCGGGGGCGAGCAGTACTTC. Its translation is CASSSQGGGEQYF.

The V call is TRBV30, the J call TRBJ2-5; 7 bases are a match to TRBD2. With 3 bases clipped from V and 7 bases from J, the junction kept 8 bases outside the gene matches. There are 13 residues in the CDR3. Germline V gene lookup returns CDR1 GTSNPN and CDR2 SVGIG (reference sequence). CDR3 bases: TGTGCCTGGAGCGGGGCGGGAGTCGTGACCCAGTACTTC. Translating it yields CAWSGAGVVTQYF. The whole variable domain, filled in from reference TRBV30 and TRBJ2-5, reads SQTIHQWPATLVQPVGSPLSLECTVEGTSNPNLYWYRQAAGRGLQLLFYSVGIGQISSEVPQNLSASRPQDRQFILSSKKLLLSDSGFYLCAWSGAGVVTQYFGPGTRLLVL.

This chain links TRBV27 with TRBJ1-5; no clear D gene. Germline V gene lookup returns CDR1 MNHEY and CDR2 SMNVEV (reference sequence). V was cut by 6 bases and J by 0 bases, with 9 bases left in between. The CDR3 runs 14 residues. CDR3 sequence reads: CASSPYSSNQPQHF. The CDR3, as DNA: TGTGCCAGCAGCCCTTACAGTAGCAATCAGCCCCAGCATTTT.

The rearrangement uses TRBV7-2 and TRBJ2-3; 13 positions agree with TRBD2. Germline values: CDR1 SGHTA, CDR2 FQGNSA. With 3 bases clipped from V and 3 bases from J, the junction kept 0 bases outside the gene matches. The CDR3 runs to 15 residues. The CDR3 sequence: CASSLGLAGTDTQYF. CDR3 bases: TGTGCCAGCAGCTTGGGACTAGCGGGGACAGATACGCAGTATTTT.